This TCR beta chain was sequenced in a study of T-cell reconstitution after alpha-beta-depleted transplantation in children. This sample's TCRbeta library carried unique molecular identifier barcodes. TCRdb passed the PCR reads through MiXCR, listing each CDR3 protein once. The table records some 200,000 distinct CDR3 sequences, more than 12% of them present only once. This clonotype was seen many times. Trimming left V 3 bases short and J 0 bases short, with 5 bases between. The length of the CDR3 is 13 residues. The germline CDR1 and CDR2 sequences are SGHAT and FQDESV (reference sequence). This clonotype was obtained from a human donor who donated a stem cell graft to a child with acute lymphoblastic leukemia. The chain couples TRBV11-1 to TRBJ1-1; D is ambiguous. The sequences come from PBMCs from the stem cell graft donor, collected from the stem cell graft. Here the CDR3 reads CASSLPVNTEAFF. CDR3 nucleotides: TGTGCCAGCAGCTTGCCGGTGAACACTGAAGCTTTCTTT.